This TCR beta chain originates from a study of HIV-infected children after antiretroviral therapy interruption. J was trimmed by 6 bases and V by 6 bases; bases with no gene match: 14. Germline-derived CDR1 and CDR2 are MNHEY and SVGAGI. This CDR3 contains 16 residues. RNA-based 3' RACE libraries used unique molecular identifiers. TCRdb re-analysed the 3' RACE reads in MiXCR, keeping a single row per CDR3 protein. The repertoire holds about 89,000 distinct CDR3 sequences, with around 6.9% as singletons. In this sample, this clonotype turned up many times. Treatment described: PENTA 11 planned treatment interruption arm or continuous ART arm.

The clonotype originates from a pool of human donors with HIV. The source was CD45RA+ CD4+ T cells from PBMCs, pooled from several time points, collected from a donor given antiretroviral therapy, either interrupted or continuous. As to subset: naive CD4+ CD45RA+ CD45RO- T cells. The chain links TRBV6-5 to TRBJ2-7; 10 bases agree with TRBD2. CDR3 in DNA: TGTGCCAGCAGCCCAGCACTAGCGGGAAGCCCCGCCGAGCAGTACTTC. It yields the protein CASSPALAGSPAEQYF.